This is a list of T cell receptor beta chains from one sample in a study of CD8+ T cells in alopecia areata. Clones were read by immunoSEQ multiplex PCR, and TCRdb kept only the in-frame ones, dropping some. Of over 150,000 clones listed, around 50% were seen once; the top ten hold approximately 4.9%. Sequencing was carried out using CD8+ T cells sorted from blood. The receptor set was obtained from a human donor in good health. Both conserved end residues are part of each CDR3. A D gene is named only where the DNA matches it firmly. Only part of the rows carry a size: once, few, many, or a class if the clone is expanded.

clone_size cdr3_length j_call d_call v_call cdr3_nt cdr3_aa
few 15 TRBJ2-7 TRBD1 TRBV10-3 TGTGCCGTCGGGACAGGGGGCTTCTCGGGTCTCGAGCAGTACTTC CAVGTGGFSGLEQYF
NA 12 TRBJ2-7 NA TRBV30 TGTGCCGGGAAGGGGCCAGCCTACGAGCAGTACTTC CAGKGPAYEQYF
NA 16 TRBJ2-1 NA TRBV4-1 TGCGCCAGCAGCCGTCAGGGGGGGGGTCGGTACAATGAGCAGTTCTTC CASSRQGGGRYNEQFF
NA 13 TRBJ2-1 NA TRBV15 TGTGCCACCAGCAGTTTCCTTTCTAATGAGCAGTTCTTC CATSSFLSNEQFF
once 14 TRBJ2-7 NA TRBV5-1 TGCGCCAGCACCCCCAGCGGGTCCTTTTACGAGCAGTACTTC CASTPSGSFYEQYF
NA 15 TRBJ1-2 TRBD1 TRBV7-9 TGTGCCAGCAGCGATTACAGGGGAGCGCAAGATGGCTACACCTTC CASSDYRGAQDGYTF
NA 13 TRBJ1-1 TRBD1 TRBV6-5 TGTGCCAGCAGTTCCTCAGGGGGCACTGAAGCTTTCTTT CASSSSGGTEAFF
NA 20 TRBJ2-4 TRBD2 TRBV4-1 TGCGCCAGCAGCCAAGATTTAATAGCGGGGGGCGGTTTAGCCAAAAACATTCAGTACTTC CASSQDLIAGGGLAKNIQYF
NA 14 TRBJ1-5 NA TRBV7-9 TGTGCCAGCAGCTCCGGCAGGGGAGGTCAGCCCCAGCATTTT CASSSGRGGQPQHF
once 12 TRBJ2-7 NA TRBV11-2 TGTGCCAGCAGCACGGACTCGGGGGAGCAGTACTTC CASSTDSGEQYF
once 15 TRBJ2-3 TRBD2 TRBV29-1 TGCAGCTCCTCGGGGGGGGTTTCGTACACAGATACGCAGTATTTT CSSSGGVSYTDTQYF
NA 15 TRBJ2-1 NA TRBV6-5 TGTGCCAGCAGTTACTCGGGGGACCCCTACAATGAGCAGTTCTTC CASSYSGDPYNEQFF
NA 14 TRBJ2-1 NA TRBV7-9 TGTGCCAGCAGCCCCCTGGACGGAGGCAATGAGCAGTTCTTC CASSPLDGGNEQFF
NA 11 TRBJ2-7 NA TRBV4-2 TGTGCCAGCAGCCAAGGGGCCGAGCAGTACTTC CASSQGAEQYF
NA 14 TRBJ1-1 NA TRBV29-1 TGCAGCGTTGAGGGTCAGGAAGGGAACACTGAAGCTTTCTTT CSVEGQEGNTEAFF
once 15 TRBJ1-2 TRBD1 TRBV4-1 TGCGCCAGCAGCCAAGAGACAGGGTTGGGTGGTGGCTACACCTTC CASSQETGLGGGYTF
NA 16 TRBJ1-2 NA TRBV4-2 TGTGCCAGCAGCCAAGAGTCCCGGACAGCTAACTATGGCTACACCTTC CASSQESRTANYGYTF
NA 15 TRBJ2-5 NA TRBV5-4 TGTGCCAGCAGCTTGGCAGCCGGGGAGCAAGAGACCCAGTACTTC CASSLAAGEQETQYF
NA 15 TRBJ1-6 TRBD1 TRBV15 TGTGCCACCAGCAGAGCGGGACAGGGGGGTTCACCCCTCCACTTT CATSRAGQGGSPLHF
NA 13 TRBJ1-2 TRBD1 TRBV27 TGTGCCAGCAGTACCGGGACAGGGAATGGCTACACCTTC CASSTGTGNGYTF
NA 16 TRBJ2-7 NA TRBV18 TGTGCCAGCTCACCCTCCTACGGCAGAGATGCCTACGAGCAGTACTTC CASSPSYGRDAYEQYF
NA 14 TRBJ1-5 TRBD1 TRBV2 TGTGCCAGCAGTGAAGGACAGGGACATCAGCCCCAGCATTTT CASSEGQGHQPQHF
few 12 TRBJ2-7 NA TRBV6-5 TGTGCCAGCAGTTACAGGGGCTACGAGCAGTACTTC CASSYRGYEQYF
NA 13 TRBJ1-2 NA TRBV19 TGTGCCAGTACCCACGGCGTCTTAAACGGCTACACCTTC CASTHGVLNGYTF
NA 12 TRBJ2-1 NA TRBV2 TGTGCCAGCAGCCACCGGGGACGGGAGCAGTTCTTC CASSHRGREQFF
NA 14 TRBJ2-7 NA TRBV27 TGTGCCAGCAGTTTATCTGGGGCAGGCTACGAGCAGTACTTC CASSLSGAGYEQYF
NA 14 TRBJ2-1 NA TRBV13 TGTGCCAGCAGCTTCCGCTATTCCTACAATGAGCAGTTCTTC CASSFRYSYNEQFF
NA 11 TRBJ2-1 NA TRBV28 TGTGCCAGCAGCGACTACAATGAGCAGTTCTTC CASSDYNEQFF
NA 14 TRBJ1-6 NA TRBV4-2 TGTGCCAGCAGCCAAGAGGATCCAGCGTCACCCCTCCACTTT CASSQEDPASPLHF
NA 16 TRBJ2-4 NA TRBV9 TGTGCCAGCAGCCCCCAGGGAGGGGGGGGCAAAAACATTCAGTACTTC CASSPQGGGGKNIQYF
few 14 TRBJ2-2 NA TRBV7-9 TGTGCCAGCAGCTTAGCGACGGGCACCGGGGAGCTGTTTTTT CASSLATGTGELFF